A selection of T cell receptor beta chains follows, all from one sample in a study of OX40 agonist ivuxolimab in advanced cancers. The repertoire was sequenced with immunoSEQ multiplex PCR; TCRdb's copy has only in-frame clones and lacks some. The sample lists 80,000 to 100,000 clones; 70% to 90% were seen once. Sequenced material: CD4+ or CD8+ T cells sorted from blood, taken in a trial of the OX40 agonist ivuxolimab. The receptors come from an adult with an advanced solid tumor such as melanoma, head and neck, liver or kidney cancer. The CDR3 runs from the conserved cysteine through the conserved F or W. Fields, in order: V gene, D gene, clone size, J gene, CDR3 DNA, CDR3 protein. A D gene is named only where the DNA matches it firmly. Some rows mark clone size as missing; the rest say once, few, many or name a class of expanded clone.

v_call: TRBV30
d_call: .
clone_size: .
j_call: TRBJ2-3
cdr3_nt: TGTGCCTGGAGTGTACGGCTCACAGATACGCAGTATTTT
cdr3_aa: CAWSVRLTDTQYF

v_call: TRBV5-1
d_call: .
clone_size: .
j_call: TRBJ2-5
cdr3_nt: TGCGCCAGCAGCTTGGCCGCTGTCGGGGGAGAGACCCAGTACTTC
cdr3_aa: CASSLAAVGGETQYF

v_call: TRBV29-1
d_call: .
clone_size: .
j_call: TRBJ2-5
cdr3_nt: TGCAGCGTTGAAAGTCAACGGGGGTTTGGGGAGACCCAGTACTTC
cdr3_aa: CSVESQRGFGETQYF

v_call: TRBV18
d_call: .
clone_size: .
j_call: TRBJ1-1
cdr3_nt: TGTGCCAGCTCACCCAGCTTGGGAGGGGGGAACACTGAAGCTTTCTTT
cdr3_aa: CASSPSLGGGNTEAFF

v_call: TRBV9
d_call: .
clone_size: .
j_call: TRBJ1-1
cdr3_nt: TGTGCCAGCAGCGTAGCTCCAAGGGACACTGAAGCTTTCTTT
cdr3_aa: CASSVAPRDTEAFF

v_call: TRBV7-2
d_call: .
clone_size: once
j_call: TRBJ2-3
cdr3_nt: TGTGCCAGCAGCTTAGGCAACTCCTATACATTGGATACGCAGTATTTT
cdr3_aa: CASSLGNSYTLDTQYF

v_call: TRBV6-6
d_call: TRBD1
clone_size: .
j_call: TRBJ1-3
cdr3_nt: TGTGCCAGCAGCAGACGGGGACAGGGTGGAAACACCATATATTTT
cdr3_aa: CASSRRGQGGNTIYF

v_call: TRBV11-2
d_call: .
clone_size: once
j_call: TRBJ2-7
cdr3_nt: TGTGCCAGCAGCCCCAGTTCCCTCTACGAGCAGTACTTC
cdr3_aa: CASSPSSLYEQYF

v_call: TRBV5-1
d_call: TRBD1
clone_size: .
j_call: TRBJ1-5
cdr3_nt: TGCGCCAGCAGCTTGGGACAGGGACAGCCCCAGCATTTT
cdr3_aa: CASSLGQGQPQHF

v_call: TRBV7-2
d_call: .
clone_size: .
j_call: TRBJ1-2
cdr3_nt: TGTGCCAGCAGTTTACAGGGAGGCTATGGCTACACCTTC
cdr3_aa: CASSLQGGYGYTF

v_call: TRBV11-3
d_call: TRBD1
clone_size: .
j_call: TRBJ1-1
cdr3_nt: TGTGCCAGCAGCTTGGGGACCGGGACAGGGGACACTGAAGCTTTCTTT
cdr3_aa: CASSLGTGTGDTEAFF

v_call: TRBV5-1
d_call: .
clone_size: .
j_call: TRBJ1-2
cdr3_nt: TGCGCCAGCAGCCAGCAGGGTCTCCTCTATGGCTACACCTTC
cdr3_aa: CASSQQGLLYGYTF

v_call: TRBV28
d_call: .
clone_size: .
j_call: TRBJ1-6
cdr3_nt: TGTGCCAGCAGTTTAGGGGTAAGGTCCTATAATTCACCCCTCCACTTT
cdr3_aa: CASSLGVRSYNSPLHF

v_call: TRBV6-1
d_call: .
clone_size: once
j_call: TRBJ1-2
cdr3_nt: TGTGCCAGCGGGGATCCCGTATATGGCTACACCTTC
cdr3_aa: CASGDPVYGYTF

v_call: TRBV19
d_call: .
clone_size: .
j_call: TRBJ1-4
cdr3_nt: TGTGCCAGTAATTTACAGGGCTACGGTGAAAAACTGTTTTTT
cdr3_aa: CASNLQGYGEKLFF